Shown below are 8 T cell receptor beta chains from a single sample sequenced in a study of cytomegalovirus exposure and HLA in healthy donors. Sequenced by immunoSEQ multiplex PCR; TCRdb stores in-frame clones only, minus some. The sample consists of 200,000 or so clones, 75% to 90% of them appearing once. Sequencing input: PBMCs. These receptors originate from a man between 18 and 35 years old in good health and CMV-seropositive.

The chain is built from TRBV29-1 and TRBJ2-7; TRBD1 agrees at 11 bases. Germline V gene data show CDR1 as SQVTM and CDR2 as ANQGSEA. The CDR3 spans 15 residues. With 6 bases clipped from V and 4 bases from J, the junction kept 11 bases outside the gene matches. The chain's CDR3 is CSVATGTGGLYEQYF. CDR3 nucleotides: TGCAGCGTCGCCACCGGGACAGGGGGTTTGTACGAGCAGTACTTC.

The rearrangement uses TRBV2 and TRBJ2-7; tentatively, D is TRBD2 (5 bases). The CDR3 sequence is 13 residues long. The V end lost 2 bases, the J end lost 7 bases, and 12 bases lay between the germline ends. The germline V gene has CDR1 SNHLY and CDR2 FYNNEI. In nucleotides, the CDR3 is TGTGCCAGCAGTGAATCGTATAGGAGGGAGCAGTACTTC. Protein: CASSESYRREQYF.

The rearrangement links TRBV27 to TRBJ2-7; 10 nucleotides match TRBD2. J was trimmed by 4 bases and V by 5 bases; bases with no gene match: 11. From germline, CDR1 is MNHEY and CDR2 SMNVEV (reference sequence). The CDR3 extends over 16 amino acids. CDR3 region: CASSLSGRPSIYEQYF. CDR3 coding DNA: TGTGCCAGCAGTCTTAGCGGGAGGCCATCGATTTACGAGCAGTACTTC.

V is TRBV9 and J is TRBJ2-5; TRBD2 aligns across 7 bases. Per germline, CDR1 SGDLS and CDR2 YYNGEE. This CDR3 contains 15 residues. Losses at the gene ends were 7 bases for V and 2 bases for J; bases not matched to a gene: 11. The CDR3 DNA reads as TGTGCCAGCCCGGGGGTGCGGGGGACTCAAGAGACCCAGTACTTC. Protein product: CASPGVRGTQETQYF.

The chain links TRBV4-3 to TRBJ2-5; the D gene is possibly TRBD1 (8 bases). The germline CDR1 and CDR2 sequences are LGHNA and YSLEER. The CDR3 length is 16 residues. With 3 bases removed from V and 3 bases from J, the gap between germline ends came to 17 bases. DNA of the CDR3: TGCGCCAGCAGCCACTCCGGACAGGGAGGGGAAGAGACCCAGTACTTC. Its translation is CASSHSGQGGEETQYF.

The chain couples TRBV6-5 to TRBJ2-7; TRBD1 matches 7 bases. Germline V gene sequence: CDR1 MNHEY, CDR2 SVGAGI. With 5 bases clipped from V and 3 bases from J, the junction kept 7 bases outside the gene matches. The CDR3 runs to 14 residues. CDR3 in amino acids: CASSRQGLNYEQYF. The CDR3 DNA reads TGTGCCAGCAGTCGACAGGGTCTTAACTACGAGCAGTACTTC.

CDR3 protein: CASSSGLAGGPGTGELFF. For the CDR3, the DNA is TGTGCCAGCAGCTCGGGACTAGCGGGAGGGCCGGGCACCGGGGAGCTGTTTTTT. The V call is TRBV7-2, the J call TRBJ2-2, with 16 bases matching TRBD2. With 4 bases clipped from V and 4 bases from J, the junction kept 6 bases outside the gene matches. The CDR3 is 18 residues long. The germline V gene encodes CDR1 SGHTA and CDR2 FQGNSA.

This clone occurred a few times. The chain is built from TRBV27 and TRBJ1-2; 9 bases agree with TRBD1. The CDR3 length is 11 residues. Germline trimming cut 9 bases from V and 8 bases from J; bases unmatched to any gene: 4. Germline CDR1 reads MNHEY; CDR2 reads SMNVEV (reference sequence). CDR3 amino acids: CASGTGHGYTF. As DNA, the CDR3 is TGTGCCAGTGGGACAGGGCACGGCTACACCTTC.